These T cell receptor beta chains were read from a single sample in a study of CD8 T cells in Susac syndrome. TCRdb passed the immunoSEQ multiplex PCR reads through MiXCR, listing each CDR3 protein once. The table records some 150,000 distinct CDR3 sequences, around 94% of them present only once. The specimen was CD8+ T cells from PBMCs. The receptor source for this set is a human donor in good health. CDR3s include the opening cysteine and the closing phenylalanine or tryptophan. A D gene is named only where the DNA matches it firmly. Rows may omit the clone size; those that give it use once, few, many or a size class.

>TRBV14|NA|TRBJ2-2|14|NA
CASSQIGNTGELFF
TGTGCCAGCAGCCAAATAGGGAACACCGGGGAGCTGTTTTTT
>TRBV4-1|NA|TRBJ2-1|15|NA
CASSVTGRNYNEQFF
TGCGCCAGCAGCGTCACTGGAAGAAACTACAATGAGCAGTTCTTC
>TRBV30|NA|TRBJ1-5|13|NA
CAWSEAYNQPQHF
TGTGCCTGGAGTGAGGCCTACAATCAGCCCCAGCATTTT
>TRBV27|NA|TRBJ2-7|15|NA
CASSLLMEVGHEQYF
TGTGCCAGCAGTTTACTTATGGAGGTAGGCCACGAGCAGTACTTC
>TRBV20-1|NA|TRBJ2-1|13|TRBD2
CSAGAGWDNEQFF
TGCAGTGCTGGAGCGGGGTGGGACAATGAGCAGTTCTTC
>TRBV19|once|TRBJ2-1|14|NA
CASSPRREYNEQFF
TGTGCCAGTAGTCCTCGACGGGAATACAATGAGCAGTTCTTC
>TRBV20-1|NA|TRBJ1-2|15|NA
CSARDPTAGRYGYTF
TGCAGTGCTAGAGACCCCACGGCAGGGCGCTATGGCTACACCTTC
>TRBV15|NA|TRBJ1-5|16|NA
CATSRDFGQVNQPQHF
TGTGCCACCAGCAGAGATTTTGGGCAGGTCAATCAGCCCCAGCATTTT
>TRBV7-9|NA|TRBJ2-1|16|TRBD1
CASSLYEGAVGNEQFF
TGTGCCAGCAGCTTATATGAGGGGGCCGTAGGCAATGAGCAGTTCTTC
>TRBV28|NA|TRBJ2-7|16|TRBD1
CASSPPTGDLSYEQYF
TGTGCCAGCAGTCCACCGACAGGGGACCTCTCCTACGAGCAGTACTTC
>TRBV5-1|NA|TRBJ1-2|14|NA
CASSLADGLYGYTF
TGCGCCAGCAGCTTGGCCGATGGGCTCTATGGCTACACCTTC
>TRBV9|once|TRBJ2-1|13|NA
CASTGAGGNEQFF
TGTGCCAGCACGGGGGCAGGGGGTAATGAGCAGTTCTTC
>TRBV29-1|NA|TRBJ2-7|14|NA
CSARGWRGASEQYF
TGCAGCGCCCGGGGATGGAGAGGGGCCAGCGAGCAGTACTTC
>TRBV20-1|NA|TRBJ2-7|12|NA
CSASTGSMEQYF
TGCAGTGCTAGTACAGGGTCGATGGAGCAGTACTTC
>TRBV11-2|NA|TRBJ2-6|13|NA
CASSSVRANVLTF
TGTGCCAGCAGCTCCGTTAGGGCCAACGTCCTGACTTTC
>TRBV6-2/TRBV6-3|NA|TRBJ2-7|13|TRBD2
CASRLAGVVEQYF
TGTGCCAGCAGACTAGCGGGAGTTGTCGAGCAGTACTTC
>TRBV20-1|NA|TRBJ2-1|16|TRBD2
CSARDRTSGSYNEQFF
TGCAGTGCTAGAGATAGGACTAGCGGGAGTTACAATGAGCAGTTCTTC
>TRBV28|NA|TRBJ2-1|14|NA
CASRWGVGIHEQFF
TGTGCCAGCCGCTGGGGGGTTGGCATCCATGAGCAGTTCTTC
>TRBV7-3|NA|TRBJ1-1|13|NA
CASSLLLGTEAFF
TGTGCCAGCAGCTTACTGTTGGGCACTGAAGCTTTCTTT
>TRBV4-1|NA|TRBJ1-4|13|NA
CVSSQILGEKLFF
TGCGTCAGCAGCCAAATCCTCGGTGAAAAACTGTTTTTT
>TRBV5-1|NA|TRBJ2-7|13|NA
CASSLLGIHEQYF
TGCGCCAGCAGCTTGCTAGGGATCCACGAGCAGTACTTC
>TRBV30|NA|TRBJ2-3|16|TRBD2
CAWAIGTSGSRDTQYF
TGTGCCTGGGCAATCGGGACTAGCGGGAGTAGAGATACGCAGTATTTT
>TRBV28|once|TRBJ1-1|15|NA
CASSFGFGLNTEAFF
TGTGCCAGCAGTTTTGGGTTCGGTCTAAACACTGAAGCTTTCTTT
>TRBV3-1|NA|TRBJ2-7|15|NA
CASSQDPGVTYEQYF
TGTGCCAGCAGCCAAGACCCCGGGGTTACCTACGAGCAGTACTTC
>TRBV27|NA|TRBJ2-1|12|NA
CASSPTSNEQFF
TGTGCCAGCAGTCCGACAAGCAATGAGCAGTTCTTC
>TRBV27|once|TRBJ2-7|14|NA
CASSFDNGAYEQYF
TGTGCCAGCAGTTTTGATAACGGAGCCTACGAGCAGTACTTC
>TRBV28|NA|TRBJ2-4|14|NA
CASSHDFGGNIQYF
TGTGCCAGCAGTCACGACTTTGGCGGAAACATTCAGTACTTC
>TRBV7-8|few|TRBJ2-5|10|NA
CASRGETQYF
TGTGCCAGCCGGGGGGAGACCCAGTACTTC
>TRBV27|NA|TRBJ2-7|14|NA
CASSPDRKGHEQYF
TGTGCCAGCAGTCCCGACAGGAAAGGCCACGAGCAGTACTTC
>TRBV20-1|NA|TRBJ2-5|15|NA
CSARVGWSGDVTQYF
TGCAGTGCTAGAGTCGGATGGTCGGGAGATGTGACCCAGTACTTC
>TRBV5-1|NA|TRBJ1-2|12|NA
CASSITGYGYTF
TGCGCCAGCAGCATAACAGGGTATGGCTACACCTTC
>TRBV6-2/TRBV6-3|once|TRBJ2-5|15|TRBD1
CASSPGTGGEETQYF
TGTGCCAGCAGTCCCGGGACAGGGGGAGAAGAGACCCAGTACTTC
>TRBV29-1|NA|TRBJ2-7|15|TRBD2
CSVEDGAGGTYEQYF
TGCAGCGTTGAAGACGGAGCGGGAGGTACCTACGAGCAGTACTTC
>TRBV29-1|NA|TRBJ2-7|14|TRBD1
CSVETGGQILEQYF
TGCAGCGTAGAGACAGGGGGCCAGATCCTCGAGCAGTACTTC
>TRBV25-1|NA|TRBJ2-7|13|NA
CASSENLGYEQYF
TGTGCCAGCAGTGAAAACCTAGGCTACGAGCAGTACTTC
>TRBV12-3/TRBV12-4|NA|TRBJ2-1|11|NA
CASSSGDEQFF
TGTGCCAGCAGTTCTGGGGATGAGCAGTTCTTC
>TRBV5-4|NA|TRBJ2-7|15|NA
CASSLDRRSSYEQYF
TGTGCCAGCAGCTTGGATCGCAGGAGTTCCTACGAGCAGTACTTC
>TRBV28|NA|TRBJ2-1|14|NA
CASSLGLEGNEQFF
TGTGCCAGCAGTTTAGGGCTCGAGGGAAATGAGCAGTTCTTC
>TRBV7-6|NA|TRBJ2-5|16|TRBD2
CASSLRTSVAEETQYF
TGTGCCAGCAGCCTCCGGACTAGCGTCGCCGAAGAGACCCAGTACTTC
>TRBV12-3/TRBV12-4|NA|TRBJ2-5|13|NA
CASSFVDKGDQYF
TGTGCCAGCAGTTTTGTGGACAAAGGGGACCAGTACTTC
>TRBV29-1|NA|TRBJ2-1|14|TRBD2
CSAWTSGENNEQFF
TGCAGCGCCTGGACTAGCGGTGAGAACAATGAGCAGTTCTTC
>TRBV28|NA|TRBJ2-3|17|TRBD2
CASSLHRTSTRDDTQYF
TGTGCCAGCAGCCTCCATCGGACTAGCACTCGGGATGATACGCAGTATTTT
>TRBV24-1|NA|TRBJ2-3|16|TRBD2
CATSDLLSGGGDTQYF
TGTGCCACCAGTGATTTGCTGTCGGGAGGAGGAGATACGCAGTATTTT
>TRBV5-1|NA|TRBJ2-1|14|TRBD2
CASRTGLAGNEQFF
TGCGCCAGCAGGACGGGACTAGCGGGAAATGAGCAGTTCTTC
>TRBV20-1|NA|TRBJ2-1|18|TRBD2
CSARVGGLAGGPYNEQFF
TGCAGTGCTAGAGTAGGGGGACTAGCGGGAGGGCCCTACAATGAGCAGTTCTTC
>TRBV19|NA|TRBJ1-1|15|TRBD1
CASSPRQGADTEAFF
TGTGCCAGTAGCCCGCGACAGGGGGCGGACACTGAAGCTTTCTTT
>TRBV27|NA|TRBJ2-3|17|TRBD2
CASHPPGGPISTDTQYF
TGTGCCAGCCATCCCCCGGGGGGACCCATTAGCACAGATACGCAGTATTTT
>TRBV13|NA|TRBJ2-2|15|NA
CASSPLGGRSGELFF
TGTGCCAGCAGCCCCCTGGGGGGACGGAGCGGGGAGCTGTTTTTT
>TRBV28|NA|TRBJ2-1|15|NA
CASSLWRGTYNEQFF
TGTGCCAGCAGTTTGTGGCGGGGTACCTACAATGAGCAGTTCTTC
>TRBV28|NA|TRBJ2-6|18|TRBD1
CASSFGDRGTSGANVLTF
TGTGCCAGCAGTTTCGGGGACAGGGGAACTTCTGGGGCCAACGTCCTGACTTTC
>TRBV7-2|few|TRBJ2-1|15|NA
CASSLVESSYNEQFF
TGTGCCAGCAGCTTAGTCGAGAGCTCCTACAATGAGCAGTTCTTC
>TRBV5-6|NA|TRBJ1-1|12|NA
CASSLSNTEAFF
TGTGCCAGCAGCTTATCGAACACTGAAGCTTTCTTT
>TRBV27|NA|TRBJ1-1|14|NA
CASSSSVQGTEAFF
TGTGCCAGCAGTTCCTCGGTACAGGGCACTGAAGCTTTCTTT
>TRBV9|NA|TRBJ2-1|13|TRBD1
CASSAGTANEQFF
TGTGCCAGCAGCGCCGGGACAGCCAATGAGCAGTTCTTC
>TRBV12-3/TRBV12-4|NA|TRBJ1-2|12|NA
CASTIELGGYTF
TGTGCCAGCACCATAGAACTAGGAGGCTACACCTTC